This T cell receptor beta chain stems from a study of cytomegalovirus exposure and HLA in healthy donors. In the study overall: Sequencing of about 200 million T cells in an earlier analysis found around 110 million unique TCR beta sequences.

To note about this clone: Its antigen is not known.

Study conclusions and caveats: Later on, an analysis showed TCR association rates differing by HLA locus, with DRB1 the most and HLA-C the fewest. A few chains linked to CMV were shown in vitro to be specific for CMV antigens.

Primers for the PCR totalled 60 Vbeta and 13 Jbeta. TCRdb's copy holds only in-frame clones and misses some; the assay was immunoSEQ multiplex PCR. The table lists around 130,000 clones, about 80% of them singletons, with about 4% in the top ten. The CDR3 loop spans 18 amino acids. Germline V gene data show CDR1 as SGDLS and CDR2 as YYNGEE. The ends lost 5 bases at V and 2 bases at J; junction bases unmatched: 12. The sequence derives from a middle-aged woman in good health and CMV-seronegative. The specimen was PBMCs. The V and J genes are TRBV9 and TRBJ2-3; 12 bases agree with TRBD2. CDR3 sequence reads: CASSERTSGTFFTDTQYF. The CDR3, as DNA: TGTGCCAGCAGTGAAAGGACTAGCGGGACCTTCTTCACAGATACGCAGTATTTT.